This TCR beta chain was identified in a study of PD-1 blockade in classical Hodgkin lymphoma. Per the germline V gene, CDR1 is SGHNT and CDR2 is YYREEE (reference sequence). With 4 bases removed from V and 5 bases from J, the gap between germline ends came to 12 bases. The CDR3 has 13 residues. The method was immunoSEQ multiplex PCR; TCRdb's version includes in-frame clones alone and lacks a portion of them. The data contain around 91,000 clones, roughly 89% of them singletons. All patients experienced relapse after autologous stem cell transplantation, and brentuximab vedotin exposure was variable. Of note for this clone: Its target is unknown.

Study-wide points: Compared with healthy donors, newly diagnosed patients reportedly showed lower baseline TCR diversity.

This rearrangement joins TRBV5-4 to TRBJ1-1, with TRBD1 as a possible D gene (5 bases). The receptor comes from a human donor with classical Hodgkin lymphoma. The material was peripheral blood mononuclear cells (PBMCs), obtained at baseline. The CDR3 DNA sequence: TGTGCCAGCAGCGGAATCGGGACGACTGAAGCTTTCTTT. As protein: CASSGIGTTEAFF.